The following is a T cell receptor beta chain sequence with its context. This entry comes from a study of blood T cell repertoires in COVID-19. CDR1 SGDLS and CDR2 YYNGEE come from the germline V gene. This CDR3 contains 14 residues. V lost 1 base and J lost 0, with 7 bases in between. TCRdb's table, derived via immunoSEQ multiplex PCR, lists solely in-frame clones and lacks some. The table records a few hundred thousand clones, 92% of them present only once. This chain joins TRBV9 and TRBJ1-1, with D perhaps matching TRBD1 (6 bases). Sequenced input: PBMCs or T cells enriched from blood (not recorded which). This TCR derives from a woman in her twenties or thirties who had recovered from COVID-19. CDR3 nucleotides: TGTGCCAGCAGCGTACAGGGGATGAACACTGAAGCTTTCTTT. Amino acid sequence: CASSVQGMNTEAFF.